Here is one TCR beta chain with its context. Donors in Cohort 3 counted as recovered after two negative PCRs, clearance, or symptom resolution. This entry belongs to a study of blood T cell repertoires in COVID-19. Study as a whole: COVID-19 samples, acute and convalescent, were from the United States, Italy and Spain.

Sequenced by immunoSEQ multiplex PCR; TCRdb stores in-frame clones only, minus some. The data hold about 160,000 clones, with around nine tenths observed a single time. Per germline, CDR1 SGDLS and CDR2 YYNGEE. The V segment lost 3 bases and the J segment 2 bases; nucleotides outside the gene matches: 8. CDR3 length: 16 residues. Material for sequencing was PBMCs or T cells enriched from blood (not recorded which). This sequence joins TRBV9 and TRBJ2-5; TRBD2 aligns across 9 bases. The sequence was obtained from a woman in her forties or fifties who had recovered from COVID-19. The CDR3 sequence: CASSARLAVGQETQYF. CDR3 DNA: TGTGCCAGCAGCGCAAGACTAGCGGTCGGGCAAGAGACCCAGTACTTC.